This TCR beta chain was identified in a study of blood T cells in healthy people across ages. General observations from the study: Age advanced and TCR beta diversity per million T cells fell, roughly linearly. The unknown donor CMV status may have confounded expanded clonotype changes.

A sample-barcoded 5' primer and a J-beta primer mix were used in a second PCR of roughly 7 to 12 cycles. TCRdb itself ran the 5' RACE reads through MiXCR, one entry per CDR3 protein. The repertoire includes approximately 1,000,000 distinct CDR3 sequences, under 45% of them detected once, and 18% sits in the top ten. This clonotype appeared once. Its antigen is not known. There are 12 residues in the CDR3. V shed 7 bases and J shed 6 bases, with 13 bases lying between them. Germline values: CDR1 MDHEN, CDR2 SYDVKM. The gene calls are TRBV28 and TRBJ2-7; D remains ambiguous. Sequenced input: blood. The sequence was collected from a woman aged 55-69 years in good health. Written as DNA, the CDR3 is TGTGCCAGCAACACCCAACGGAGCGAGCAGTACTTC. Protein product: CASNTQRSEQYF. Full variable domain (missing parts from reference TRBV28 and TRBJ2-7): DVKVTQSSRYLVKRTGEKVFLECVQDMDHENMFWYRQDPGLGLRLIYFSYDVKMKEKGDIPEGYSVSREKKERFSLILESASTNQTSMYLCASNTQRSEQYFGPGTRLTVT.